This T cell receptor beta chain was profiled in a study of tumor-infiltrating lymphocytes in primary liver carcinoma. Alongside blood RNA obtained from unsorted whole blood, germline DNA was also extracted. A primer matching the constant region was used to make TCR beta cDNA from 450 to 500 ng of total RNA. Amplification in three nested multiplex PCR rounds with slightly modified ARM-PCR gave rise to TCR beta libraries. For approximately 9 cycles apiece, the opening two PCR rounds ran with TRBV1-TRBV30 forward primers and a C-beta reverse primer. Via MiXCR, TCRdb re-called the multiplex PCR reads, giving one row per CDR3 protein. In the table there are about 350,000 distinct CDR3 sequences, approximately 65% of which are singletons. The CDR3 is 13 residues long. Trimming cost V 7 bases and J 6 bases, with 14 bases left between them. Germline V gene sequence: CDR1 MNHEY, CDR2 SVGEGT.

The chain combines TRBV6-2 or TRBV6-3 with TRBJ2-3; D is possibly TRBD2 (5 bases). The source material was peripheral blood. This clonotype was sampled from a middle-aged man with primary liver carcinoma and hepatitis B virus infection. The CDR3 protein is CASKDSSPDTQYF. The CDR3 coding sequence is TGTGCCAGCAAGGACTCATCCCCGGATACGCAGTATTTT.